Listed here is a single T cell receptor beta chain. As yet, its antigen is unknown. Profiling relied on immunoSEQ multiplex PCR, and the TCRdb table lists in-frame clones only, not all of them. Among more than 60,000 clones listed, 96% were seen once. This specimen comes from a study of cytomegalovirus exposure and HLA in healthy donors. Study-level results: The tendency of first-cohort TCR clusters to co-occur in the 120 or so validation repertoires was the finding of a later analysis. Rarity marked most TCR sequences, yet some public TCRs occurred in many donors.

After removal of 4 bases from V and 8 bases from J, the junction contained 6 bases not matched to a gene. This CDR3 has 13 residues. CDR1 MGHRA and CDR2 YSYEKL come from the germline V gene. The donors were part of the validation cohort of 120 or so subjects. That cohort was separate from the first cohort, which comprised fewer than 800 subjects. This chain joins TRBV4-1 and TRBJ1-2, with 8 bases matching TRBD1. The sequence came from a woman under 30 in good health and CMV-seropositive. Sequenced material: PBMCs. The CDR3 nucleotides are TGCGCCAGCAGCCTACAGGGGGTGGAGGGCTACACCTTC. The encoded protein is CASSLQGVEGYTF.